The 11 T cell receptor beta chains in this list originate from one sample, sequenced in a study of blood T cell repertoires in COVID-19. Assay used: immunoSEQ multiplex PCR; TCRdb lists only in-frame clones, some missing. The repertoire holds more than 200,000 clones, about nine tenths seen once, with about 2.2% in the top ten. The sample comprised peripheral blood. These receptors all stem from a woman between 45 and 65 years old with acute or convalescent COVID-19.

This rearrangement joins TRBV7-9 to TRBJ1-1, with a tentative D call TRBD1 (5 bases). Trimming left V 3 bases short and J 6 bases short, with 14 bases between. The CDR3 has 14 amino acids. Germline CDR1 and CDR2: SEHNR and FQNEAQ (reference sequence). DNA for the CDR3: TGTGCCAGCAGCTTCCTGGGGGGTAGCGCTGAAGCTTTCTTT. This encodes CASSFLGGSAEAFF.

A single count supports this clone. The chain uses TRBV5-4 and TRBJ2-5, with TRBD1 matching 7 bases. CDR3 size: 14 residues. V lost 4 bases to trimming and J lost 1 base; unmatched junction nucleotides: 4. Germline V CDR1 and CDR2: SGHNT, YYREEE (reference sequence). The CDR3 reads CASSPDRAQETQYF. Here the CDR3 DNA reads TGTGCCAGCAGCCCCGACAGGGCCCAAGAGACCCAGTACTTC.

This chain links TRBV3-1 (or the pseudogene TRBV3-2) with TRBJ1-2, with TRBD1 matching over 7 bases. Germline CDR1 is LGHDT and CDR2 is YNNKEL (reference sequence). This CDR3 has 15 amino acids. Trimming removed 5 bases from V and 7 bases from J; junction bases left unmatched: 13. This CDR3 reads CASSWAPTGPGGYTF. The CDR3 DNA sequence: TGTGCCAGCAGCTGGGCTCCGACAGGGCCCGGTGGCTACACCTTC.

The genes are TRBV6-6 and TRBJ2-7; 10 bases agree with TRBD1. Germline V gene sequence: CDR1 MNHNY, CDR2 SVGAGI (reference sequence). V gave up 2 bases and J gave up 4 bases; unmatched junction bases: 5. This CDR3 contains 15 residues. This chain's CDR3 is CASSYGTGERYEQYF. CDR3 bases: TGTGCCAGCAGTTACGGGACAGGGGAGAGGTACGAGCAGTACTTC.

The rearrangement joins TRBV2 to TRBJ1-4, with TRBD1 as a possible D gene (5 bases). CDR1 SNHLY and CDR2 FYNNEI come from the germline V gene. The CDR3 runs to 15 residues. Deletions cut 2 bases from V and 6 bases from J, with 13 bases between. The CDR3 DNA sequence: TGTGCCAGCAGTGAATTTTTACAAGGGGATGAAAAACTGTTTTTT. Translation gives CASSEFLQGDEKLFF.

The CDR3 DNA follows: TGCGCCAGCAGTTTTGGCGGGGGTGGAGGAGCTATGAACACTGAAGCTTTCTTT. As protein: CASSFGGGGGAMNTEAFF. The gene calls are TRBV5-1 and TRBJ1-1, with D perhaps matching TRBD1 (5 bases). Germline V gene sequence: CDR1 SGHRS, CDR2 YFSETQ. The germline V and J ends were trimmed by 5 bases and 0 bases, with 23 bases remaining between them. CDR3 size: 18 residues.

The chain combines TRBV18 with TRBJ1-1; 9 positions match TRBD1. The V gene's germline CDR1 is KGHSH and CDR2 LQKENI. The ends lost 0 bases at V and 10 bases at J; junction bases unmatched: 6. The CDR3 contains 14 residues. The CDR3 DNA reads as TGTGCCAGCTCACCACCGGGACAGGGAAGGGGAGCTTTCTTT. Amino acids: CASSPPGQGRGAFF.

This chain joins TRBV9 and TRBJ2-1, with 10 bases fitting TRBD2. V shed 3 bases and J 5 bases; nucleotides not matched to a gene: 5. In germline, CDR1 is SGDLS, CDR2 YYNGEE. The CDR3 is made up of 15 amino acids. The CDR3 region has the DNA TGTGCCAGCAGCGCTTCTAGCGGGAGCCACAATGAGCAGTTCTTC. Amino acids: CASSASSGSHNEQFF.

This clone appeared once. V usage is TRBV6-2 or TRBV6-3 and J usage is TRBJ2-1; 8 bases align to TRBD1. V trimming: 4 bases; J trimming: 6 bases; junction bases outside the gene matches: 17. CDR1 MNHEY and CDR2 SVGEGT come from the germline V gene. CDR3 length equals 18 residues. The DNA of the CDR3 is TGTGCCAGCAGTTCTCATCGAATAGGACAGGGTAGGGTCAATGAGCAGTTCTTC. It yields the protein CASSSHRIGQGRVNEQFF.

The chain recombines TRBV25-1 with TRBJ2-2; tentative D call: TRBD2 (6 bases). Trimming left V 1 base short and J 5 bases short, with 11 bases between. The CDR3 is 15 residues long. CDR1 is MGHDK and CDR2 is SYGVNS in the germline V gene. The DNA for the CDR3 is TGTGCCAGCAGTGAATGGGGGGAGTCGACCGGGGAGCTGTTTTTT. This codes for CASSEWGESTGELFF. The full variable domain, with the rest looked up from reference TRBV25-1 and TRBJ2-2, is EADIYQTPRYLVIGTGKKITLECSQTMGHDKMYWYQQDPGMELHLIHYSYGVNSTEKGDLSSESTVSRIRTEHFPLTLESARPSHTSQYLCASSEWGESTGELFFGEGSRLTVL.

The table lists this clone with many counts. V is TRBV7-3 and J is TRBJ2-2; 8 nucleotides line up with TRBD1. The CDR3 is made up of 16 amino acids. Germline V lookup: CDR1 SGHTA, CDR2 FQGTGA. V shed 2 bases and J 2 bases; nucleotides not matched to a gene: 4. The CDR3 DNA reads TGTGCCAGCAGCTTACAGGGGGCGAAAAACACCGGGGAGCTGTTTTTT. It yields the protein CASSLQGAKNTGELFF.